The 30 T cell receptor beta chains below were found in one sample sequenced in a study of T cells after yellow fever vaccination. In TCRdb, the 5' RACE reads were re-called with MiXCR into one record per CDR3 protein. The sample includes fewer than 350,000 distinct CDR3 sequences, roughly 9.4% of them seen just once. The sequences come from PBMCs, collected on the day of the first yellow fever vaccination. These receptors were obtained from a young man who received the YFV17D yellow fever vaccine.

This clonotype was detected many times. The chain uses TRBV27 and TRBJ2-3, with 8 bases identical to TRBD1. The CDR3 has 12 residues. V was clipped by 6 bases and J by 4 bases; unmatched bases: 0. Germline V lookup: CDR1 MNHEY, CDR2 SMNVEV (reference sequence). The CDR3: CASRTGADTQYF. The CDR3 DNA sequence: TGTGCCAGCAGGACAGGGGCAGATACGCAGTATTTT.

The chain has TRBV7-7 and TRBJ2-5; D might be TRBD2 (5 bases). Germline assignment: CDR1 SSHAT and CDR2 FNYEAQ (reference sequence). This CDR3 is built from 15 residues. V shed 5 bases and J shed 5 bases, with 18 bases lying between them. As DNA, the CDR3 is TGTGCCAGCAGCCTCAGTGAGGGCTGGTGGGAGACCCAGTACTTC. Protein product: CASSLSEGWWETQYF.

In its sample, this clonotype was seen a few times. The rearrangement links TRBV20-1 to TRBJ2-5; TRBD1 aligns across 11 bases. The trim removed 5 bases at V and 3 bases at J, leaving 2 bases unmatched. The CDR3 totals 13 residues. CDR1 is DFQATT and CDR2 is SNEGSKA in the germline V gene (reference sequence). CDR3 nucleotide sequence: TGCAGTGCTGGGGACAGGGGGGAAGAGACCCAGTACTTC. It translates to CSAGDRGEETQYF.

This chain connects TRBV5-1 to TRBJ2-7, with 7 bases matching TRBD2. The CDR3 runs to 14 residues. The trim removed 0 bases at V and 4 bases at J, leaving 4 bases unmatched. Per germline, CDR1 SGHRS and CDR2 YFSETQ. CDR3 nucleotide sequence: TGCGCCAGCAGCTTGGCGGGGGGAGATTACGAGCAGTACGTC. It is translated as CASSLAGGDYEQYV.

The chain carries TRBV5-1 and TRBJ2-3; tentative D call: TRBD2 (6 bases). There are 16 residues in the CDR3. The ends were cut back, 1 base at V and 6 bases at J, with 18 bases in the middle. In germline, CDR1 is SGHRS, CDR2 YFSETQ. The CDR3 loop reads CASSLTGDSGLDTQYF. CDR3 DNA: TGCGCCAGCAGCTTGACCGGGGACTCGGGTCTTGATACGCAGTATTTT.

This clonotype was seen ten or more times. The V call is TRBV5-6, the J call TRBJ2-1; 12 nucleotides agree with TRBD2. V lost 2 bases to trimming and J lost 9 bases; unmatched junction nucleotides: 6. The CDR3 has 15 amino acids. The germline V gene encodes CDR1 SGHDT and CDR2 YYEEEE. DNA of the CDR3: TGTGCCAGCAGCTTTAGACTAGCGGGAGTCGGTGAGCAGTTCTTC. It codes for CASSFRLAGVGEQFF.

This clonotype turned up a few times. The chain is built from TRBV27 and TRBJ2-2; D is possibly TRBD1 (6 bases). This CDR3 is built from 15 residues. CDR1 and CDR2 (germline): MNHEY, SMNVEV (reference sequence). V dropped 3 bases and J dropped 7 bases, with 15 bases sitting between them. DNA of the CDR3: TGTGCCAGCAGTTTCGGGCAGGGGATAAGCGGGGAGCTGTTTTTT. Amino acids: CASSFGQGISGELFF.

The rearrangement links TRBV19 to TRBJ2-3; 7 bases line up with TRBD1. The CDR3 extends over 14 amino acids. The V and J ends lost 5 bases and 6 bases, in that order; junction bases with no gene match: 8. Germline V lookup: CDR1 LNHDA, CDR2 SQIVND (reference sequence). CDR3 in DNA: TGTGCCAGTAGTCTTCAGGGGGAACGGGATACGCAGTATTTT. Translating it yields CASSLQGERDTQYF. The full variable domain, with the rest looked up from reference TRBV19 and TRBJ2-3, is DGGITQSPKYLFRKEGQNVTLSCEQNLNHDAMYWYRQDPGQGLRLIYYSQIVNDFQKGDIAEGYSVSREKKESFPLTVTSAQKNPTAFYLCASSLQGERDTQYFGPGTRLTVL.

In nucleotides, the CDR3 is TGTGCCAGCAGCCATCCGGGGGGGGACTACAATGAGCAGTTCTTC. Translating gives CASSHPGGDYNEQFF. The chain recombines TRBV7-9 with TRBJ2-1, with 8 bases that match TRBD2. J was trimmed by 3 bases and V by 5 bases; bases with no gene match: 6. Germline CDR1 SEHNR, CDR2 FQNEAQ (reference sequence). The length of the CDR3 is 15 residues.

The chain has TRBV6-5 and TRBJ2-3, with D possibly being TRBD2 (6 bases). Germline V gene sequence: CDR1 MNHEY, CDR2 SVGAGI. V lost 0 bases and J 5 bases, leaving 6 bases between the germline ends. The CDR3 runs 13 residues. For the CDR3, the DNA is TGTGCCAGCAGTTACTCGGGGGGAGATACGCAGTATTTT. Protein sequence: CASSYSGGDTQYF.

This chain uses TRBV12-3 or TRBV12-4 with TRBJ1-1; D might be TRBD1 (6 bases). CDR3 length: 16 residues. V was trimmed by 2 bases and J by 4 bases, leaving 17 bases between them. CDR3: CASSLSPSQGFTEAFF. The CDR3 DNA is TGTGCCAGCAGTTTATCCCCATCACAGGGCTTCACTGAAGCTTTCTTT.

The chain joins TRBV7-8 to TRBJ1-2, with D perhaps TRBD1 (5 bases). Germline V gene data show CDR1 as SGHVS and CDR2 as FQNEAQ. Trimming removed 0 bases at V and 7 bases at J, with 15 bases between. The CDR3 extends over 15 amino acids. In DNA, the CDR3 is TGTGCCAGCAGCTTAGCCTTGGGGCAGGGCGGTGGCTACACCTTC. This encodes CASSLALGQGGGYTF.

CDR3 sequence: CATSDFGSAYGYTF. The CDR3 nucleotides read TGTGCCACCAGTGATTTCGGCAGTGCATATGGCTACACCTTC. The chain carries TRBV24-1 and TRBJ1-2; no reliable D call. This CDR3 is built from 14 residues. CDR1 and CDR2 (germline): KGHDR, SFDVKD. V lost 1 base and J 5 bases, leaving 10 bases between the germline ends.

This clonotype was observed a handful of times. V is TRBV29-1 and J is TRBJ2-5; tentative D call: TRBD2 (5 bases). Trimming cost V 4 bases and J 4 bases, with 13 bases left between them. CDR1 SQVTM and CDR2 ANQGSEA come from the germline V gene. The CDR3 totals 13 residues. DNA for the CDR3: TGCAGCGTTGGTTCGGGGTGGGGAGAGACCCAGTACTTC. Encoded protein: CSVGSGWGETQYF.

This clonotype was counted only a few times. The V call is TRBV3-1, the J call TRBJ2-1; D might be TRBD2 (5 bases). V lost 3 bases and J 3 bases, leaving 15 bases between the germline ends. This CDR3 has 16 residues. Germline loops: CDR1 LGHDT, CDR2 YNNKEL (reference sequence). CDR3: CASSQETGRRYNEQFF. CDR3 DNA sequence: TGTGCCAGCAGCCAGGAGACGGGGAGACGCTACAATGAGCAGTTCTTC.

This clonotype was detected ten times or more. The chain employs TRBV12-3 or TRBV12-4 and TRBJ1-2; D uncertain. The CDR3 has 12 amino acids. The V gene lost 2 bases and the J gene lost 2 bases, with 3 bases spanning the gap. The DNA for the CDR3 is TGTGCCAGCAGTTTACAAAACTATGGCTACACCTTC. It encodes CASSLQNYGYTF.

The J gene is TRBJ1-5, the V gene TRBV20-1; perhaps TRBD1 as D (6 bases). Germline-derived CDR1 and CDR2 are DFQATT and SNEGSKA (reference sequence). V was pared by 5 bases and J by 9 bases, with 17 bases between. The CDR3 runs 13 residues. DNA of the CDR3: TGCAGTGCTCCGCTTTGGATCAGGGGGCCCCAGCATTTT. Translating it yields CSAPLWIRGPQHF.

The sample holds many counts of this clonotype. The chain carries TRBV6-5 and TRBJ2-5, with 7 bases fitting TRBD1. The CDR3 totals 14 residues. V was pared by 0 bases and J by 5 bases, with 3 bases of the junction left unmatched. Germline lookup yields CDR1 MNHEY and CDR2 SVGAGI. The DNA of the CDR3 is TGTGCCAGCAGTTACTCTATCAGGGGGGAGACCCAGTACTTC. Translating gives CASSYSIRGETQYF.

This clonotype was counted only a few times. This chain links TRBV7-9 with TRBJ2-5; unclear D gene. Germline V gives CDR1 SEHNR, CDR2 FQNEAQ (reference sequence). V was pared by 5 bases and J by 1 base, with 5 bases between. This CDR3 is built from 12 residues. The DNA of the CDR3 is TGTGCCAGCAGCGCGGTCCAAGAGACCCAGTACTTC. This encodes CASSAVQETQYF. Based on the CDR3 plus reference TRBV7-9 and TRBJ2-5, the full variable domain is DTGVSQNPRHKITKRGQNVTFRCDPISEHNRLYWYRQTLGQGPEFLTYFQNEAQLEKSRLLSDRFSAERPKGSFSTLEIQRTEQGDSAMYLCASSAVQETQYFGPGTRLLVL.

V usage is TRBV10-3 and J usage is TRBJ2-7; 7 bases agree with TRBD2. This CDR3 has 13 amino acids. Germline trimming cut 4 bases from V and 2 bases from J; bases unmatched to any gene: 2. Per germline, CDR1 ENHRY and CDR2 SYGVKD. The CDR3 loop is CAISGGGAYEQYV. In DNA form, the CDR3 reads TGTGCCATCAGTGGGGGAGGGGCCTACGAGCAGTACGTC.

The table lists this clonotype with a few counts. The chain uses TRBV7-9 and TRBJ2-7, with a tentative D call TRBD1 (6 bases). Germline V gene lookup returns CDR1 SEHNR and CDR2 FQNEAQ (reference sequence). The CDR3 consists of 16 residues. V lost 5 bases to trimming and J lost 3 bases, with 20 bases between them. The CDR3 DNA is TGTGCCAGCAGCCTAAACTACAGGGAAACAGACTACGAGCAGTACTTC. Its translation is CASSLNYRETDYEQYF.

The sample holds a few counts of this clonotype. This chain joins TRBV4-2 and TRBJ2-3; a possible D gene is TRBD1 (5 bases). Trimming left V 0 bases short and J 0 bases short, with 16 bases between. This CDR3 is built from 18 residues. The germline gives CDR1 LGHNA, CDR2 YNFKEQ. CDR3 sequence (DNA): TGTGCCAGCAGCCAAGATGTCAGGACATCTTCTAGCACAGATACGCAGTATTTT. It is translated as CASSQDVRTSSSTDTQYF.

This clonotype was observed at least ten times. This sequence joins TRBV3-1 and TRBJ1-6; the D gene is possibly TRBD1 (5 bases). V was pared by 0 bases and J by 8 bases, with 11 bases between. The CDR3 spans 15 residues. Germline V CDR1 and CDR2: LGHDT, YNNKEL (reference sequence). CDR3 in DNA: TGTGCCAGCAGCCAAGACGACAGACCCTATTCACCCCTCCACTTT. This sequence encodes CASSQDDRPYSPLHF.

A word on this clonotype: A junction boundary mismatches the germline segment, possibly from a read error. V usage is TRBV5-1 and J usage is TRBJ2-2; perhaps TRBD2 as D (6 bases). From germline, CDR1 is SGHRS and CDR2 YFSETQ. This CDR3 region has 14 residues. This CDR3 is CASSAGQRTGGLFF. For the CDR3, the DNA is TGCGCCAGCAGCGCCGGGCAGCGCACCGGGGGGCTGTTTTTT.

This clonotype was seen a few times. The chain carries TRBV6-2 or TRBV6-3 and TRBJ2-6, with D hard to call. Germline CDR1 MNHEY, CDR2 SVGEGT. This CDR3 spans 20 amino acids. Trimming took off 0 bases at V and 0 bases at J, with 18 bases between the two ends. The CDR3 is CASSYSILSLRLSGANVLTF. The DNA for the CDR3 is TGTGCCAGCAGTTACTCTATACTGTCCCTACGGCTCTCTGGGGCCAACGTCCTGACTTTC.

The chain combines TRBV12-3 or TRBV12-4 with TRBJ1-5; D is undetermined. The CDR3 runs to 15 residues. Trimming took 3 bases from V and 1 from J, leaving 10 bases between them. The DNA of the CDR3 is TGTGCCAGCAGTTTGGGCAGACCAAGCAATCAGCCCCAGCATTTT. Translating it yields CASSLGRPSNQPQHF.

This clonotype was observed a handful of times. The CDR3 is CASSQQGAGEETQYF. The CDR3 DNA sequence: TGTGCCAGCAGCCAACAGGGGGCGGGGGAAGAGACCCAGTACTTC. The chain uses TRBV7-2 and TRBJ2-5, with TRBD1 matching over 9 bases. The ends lost 5 bases at V and 3 bases at J; junction bases unmatched: 7. The CDR3 extends over 15 amino acids. In germline, CDR1 is SGHTA, CDR2 FQGNSA. The entire variable domain, with the rest obtained from reference TRBV7-2 and TRBJ2-5, is as follows: GAGVSQSPSNKVTEKGKDVELRCDPISGHTALYWYRQSLGQGLEFLIYFQGNSAPDKSGLPSDRFSAERTGGSVSTLTIQRTQQEDSAVYLCASSQQGAGEETQYFGPGTRLLVL.

The rearrangement joins TRBV5-6 to TRBJ1-2; D remains unclear. CDR3 length: 15 amino acids. V shed 9 bases and J shed 8 bases, with 26 bases lying between them. The germline gives CDR1 SGHDT, CDR2 YYEEEE. CDR3 DNA sequence: TGTGCCATGGGCCCCGGGGAGGTGGCCTCTAGGGGCTACACCTTC. Residues: CAMGPGEVASRGYTF.

This chain links TRBV6-1 with TRBJ1-6; D uncertain. Germline CDR1 is MNHNS and CDR2 is SASEGT. V was shortened by 6 bases and J by 3 bases, with 9 bases between the two germline ends. The CDR3 spans 14 residues. This chain's CDR3 is CASSSRFYNSPLHF. In DNA, the CDR3 is TGTGCCAGCAGCTCCAGGTTCTATAATTCACCCCTCCACTTT.

The table lists this clonotype with a few counts. The J gene is TRBJ2-7, the V gene TRBV25-1; TRBD1 matches 7 bases. V was pared by 8 bases and J by 2 bases, with 6 bases of the junction left unmatched. CDR1 is MGHDK and CDR2 is SYGVNS in the germline V gene. This CDR3 contains 13 residues. CDR3 protein: CASSNQGAYEQYF. CDR3 nucleotides: TGTGCCAGCTCCAACCAGGGGGCCTACGAGCAGTACTTC.